This T cell receptor beta chain appears in the sequencing data of a study of molecular identifiers for immune sequencing clone quantification. The CDR3 is 15 amino acids. Trimming removed 5 bases from V and 4 bases from J; junction bases left unmatched: 6. Germline lookup yields CDR1 MNHEY and CDR2 SMNVEV (reference sequence). Making the bulk TCR libraries relied on previously described methods and listed TCR primers. TCRdb independently ran MiXCR on the PCR reads; one entry per CDR3 protein. The profile shows approximately 680,000 distinct CDR3 sequences, approximately 24% of them singletons. When naive CD8 T cells were sorted, they were gated as CD8+CD4-CCR7+CD45RA+.

The rearrangement uses TRBV27 and TRBJ2-7; TRBD2 aligns across 12 bases. This TCR came from a human donor in good health. Some libraries in this study had Jurkat cell RNA spiked in. The sequenced material came from naive CD8+ T cells from blood, with Jurkat cell RNA spiked in. Regarding subset: FACS-sorted CD8+CD4-CCR7+CD45RA+ naive T cells. CDR3 sequence (DNA): TGTGCCAGCAGTCCAGCACTAGCGGGAGGTTACGAGCAGTACTTC. Amino acid sequence: CASSPALAGGYEQYF.